This is a list of T cell receptor beta chains from one sample in a study of T cell responses to AZD1222 COVID-19 vaccine. This table comes from immunoSEQ multiplex PCR, and its TCRdb copy is limited to in-frame clones, with some not included. The sample holds approximately 200,000 clones; approximately 93% are singletons and the top ten take around 1%. The sequencing used peripheral blood, collected 28 days after the second AZD1222 dose. These TCRs come from an adult who received the AZD1222 COVID-19 vaccine. Each CDR3 is given with its conserved first and last residue. Each record gives: J gene, clone size, D gene, V gene, CDR3 protein, CDR3 DNA. D genes are given only for firm matches. Some rows mark clone size as missing; the rest say once, few, many or name a class of expanded clone.

>TRBJ2-7|-|TRBD1|TRBV5-1
CASSKRQGATGSYEQYF
TGCGCCAGCAGCAAACGACAGGGGGCGACGGGCTCCTACGAGCAGTACTTC
>TRBJ1-6|-|-|TRBV12-3/TRBV12-4
CASSKGRESPLHF
TGTGCCAGCAGCAAAGGCAGGGAATCACCCCTCCACTTT
>TRBJ1-1|-|-|TRBV5-1
CASSSGGAGNTEAFF
TGCGCCAGCAGCTCCGGTGGAGCGGGCAACACTGAAGCTTTCTTT
>TRBJ2-5|-|-|TRBV3-1/TRBV3-2
CASSSGRKETQYF
TGTGCCAGCAGCTCTGGCCGAAAAGAGACCCAGTACTTC
>TRBJ1-5|-|TRBD1|TRBV2
CASSTDRNQPQHF
TGTGCCAGCAGTACGGACAGGAATCAGCCCCAGCATTTT
>TRBJ2-7|many|-|TRBV27
CASSGGPGRSSYEQYF
TGTGCCAGCAGTGGAGGGCCAGGCAGAAGCTCCTACGAGCAGTACTTC
>TRBJ1-2|-|-|TRBV12-3/TRBV12-4
CASSTQGRGYTF
TGTGCCAGCAGTACCCAGGGTAGAGGCTACACCTTC
>TRBJ2-7|-|-|TRBV6-5
CASSNRENDEQYF
TGTGCCAGCAGTAACAGGGAAAACGACGAGCAGTACTTC
>TRBJ1-2|-|TRBD1|TRBV19
CASSFPDRDLGYTF
TGTGCCAGTAGTTTCCCGGACAGGGACCTTGGCTACACCTTC
>TRBJ2-7|-|-|TRBV29-1
CSVEQGTGEQYF
TGCAGCGTTGAACAGGGAACGGGGGAGCAGTACTTC
>TRBJ2-3|-|TRBD1|TRBV29-1
CSVATGTGWTDTQYF
TGCAGCGTTGCCACCGGGACAGGGTGGACAGATACGCAGTATTTT
>TRBJ1-2|once|TRBD1|TRBV11-2
CASSQSGRDRDYGYTF
TGTGCCAGCAGCCAAAGCGGACGGGACAGGGACTATGGCTACACCTTC
>TRBJ2-1|-|TRBD2|TRBV12-3/TRBV12-4
CASSLVWGGEQFF
TGTGCCAGCAGTTTAGTTTGGGGAGGGGAGCAGTTCTTC
>TRBJ2-1|-|TRBD1|TRBV15
CATSREQGFNNEQFF
TGTGCCACCAGCAGAGAACAGGGGTTCAACAATGAGCAGTTCTTC
>TRBJ1-1|-|-|TRBV6-5
CASSYWQQNTEAFF
TGTGCCAGCAGTTACTGGCAGCAGAACACTGAAGCTTTCTTT
>TRBJ1-5|-|-|TRBV18
CASSPERPGWGNQPQHF
TGTGCCAGCTCACCCGAGAGACCCGGATGGGGCAATCAGCCCCAGCATTTT
>TRBJ1-4|-|-|TRBV18
CASSRSIPGGNEKLFF
TGTGCCAGCTCGCGATCTATTCCCGGGGGGAATGAAAAACTGTTTTTT
>TRBJ1-3|-|TRBD1|TRBV4-2
CASSGRQGANSLDF
TGTGCCAGCAGCGGGCGACAGGGGGCGAACTCCTTGGATTTT
>TRBJ1-5|-|-|TRBV28
CASRLGQYNQPQHF
TGTGCCAGCAGATTAGGACAGTACAATCAGCCCCAGCATTTT
>TRBJ2-1|-|-|TRBV25-1
CASNPPAAGYNEQFF
TGTGCCAGCAATCCCCCTGCGGCGGGGTACAATGAGCAGTTCTTC
>TRBJ2-1|-|TRBD2|TRBV6-2/TRBV6-3
CASSYSELAKAQFF
TGTGCCAGCAGTTACTCAGAACTAGCGAAGGCGCAGTTCTTC
>TRBJ1-6|-|-|TRBV6-1
CASSELRNSPLHF
TGTGCCAGCAGTGAACTTAGAAATTCACCCCTCCACTTT
>TRBJ1-4|once|-|TRBV6-2/TRBV6-3
CASSPTPGGRLATNEKLFF
TGTGCCAGCAGCCCGACACCGGGGGGAAGACTTGCAACTAATGAAAAACTGTTTTTT
>TRBJ2-7|-|-|TRBV5-1
CASRDSPSSYEQYF
TGCGCCAGCAGGGACAGCCCTTCATCCTACGAGCAGTACTTC
>TRBJ2-5|-|TRBD2|TRBV5-1
CASSHSGGQETQYF
TGCGCCAGCAGCCATAGCGGGGGACAAGAGACCCAGTACTTC
>TRBJ1-6|-|TRBD1|TRBV2
CASTPGQGNSPLHF
TGTGCCAGCACCCCGGGACAGGGGAATTCACCCCTCCACTTT